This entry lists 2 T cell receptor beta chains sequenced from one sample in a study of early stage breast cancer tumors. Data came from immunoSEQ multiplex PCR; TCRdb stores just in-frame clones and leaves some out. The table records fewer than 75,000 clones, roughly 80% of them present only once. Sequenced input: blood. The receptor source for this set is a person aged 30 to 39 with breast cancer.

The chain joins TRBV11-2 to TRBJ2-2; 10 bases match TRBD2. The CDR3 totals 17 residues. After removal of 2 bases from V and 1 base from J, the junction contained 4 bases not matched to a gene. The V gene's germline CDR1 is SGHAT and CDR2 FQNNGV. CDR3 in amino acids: CASSLSRTSGNTGELFF. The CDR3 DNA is TGTGCCAGCAGCTTAAGCCGGACTAGCGGGAACACCGGGGAGCTGTTTTTT.

The CDR3 is CASSLVVRGRNTDTQYF. In DNA form, the CDR3 reads TGCGCCAGCAGCTTGGTGGTCAGGGGTCGGAACACAGATACGCAGTATTTT. The rearrangement uses TRBV5-1 and TRBJ2-3, with D possibly TRBD1 on 6 matching bases. V was clipped by 0 bases and J by 2 bases, with 16 bases between them. The CDR3 is 17 amino acids. From germline, CDR1 is SGHRS and CDR2 YFSETQ.